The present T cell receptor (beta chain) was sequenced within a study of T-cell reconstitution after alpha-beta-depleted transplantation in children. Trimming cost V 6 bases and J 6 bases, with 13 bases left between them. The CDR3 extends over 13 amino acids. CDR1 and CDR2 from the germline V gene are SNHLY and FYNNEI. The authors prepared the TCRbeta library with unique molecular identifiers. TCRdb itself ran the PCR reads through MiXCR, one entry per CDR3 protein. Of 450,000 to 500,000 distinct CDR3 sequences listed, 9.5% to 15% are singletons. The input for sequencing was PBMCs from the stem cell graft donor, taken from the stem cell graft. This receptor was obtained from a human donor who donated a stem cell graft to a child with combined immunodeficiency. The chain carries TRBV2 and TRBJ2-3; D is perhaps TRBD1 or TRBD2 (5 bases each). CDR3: CASRGRGEDTQYF. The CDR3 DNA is TGTGCCAGCAGGGGAAGGGGAGAGGATACGCAGTATTTT.